These 25 T cell receptor beta chains came from one sample sequenced in a study of T cell responses to AZD1222 COVID-19 vaccine. Clones were read by immunoSEQ multiplex PCR, and TCRdb kept only the in-frame ones, dropping some. This sample has some 120,000 clones; 87% occur once, and the top ten carry 10% to 15%. This specimen was peripheral blood, taken on day 0 of AZD1222 vaccination. All receptors come from an adult in good health.

This rearrangement joins TRBV11-3 to TRBJ2-7; D not resolved. Trimming cost V 1 base and J 5 bases, with 3 bases left between them. Germline V gene lookup returns CDR1 SGHNT and CDR2 YENEEA. This CDR3 comprises 11 residues. The DNA for the CDR3 is TGTGCCAGCAGCTTAGGAAACGAGCAGTACTTC. It translates to CASSLGNEQYF.

The V and J genes are TRBV6-2 or TRBV6-3 and TRBJ1-6; 8 positions agree with TRBD1. J lost 10 bases, V lost 5 bases, and 4 bases had no gene match. The germline gives CDR1 MNHEY, CDR2 SVGEGT. There are 13 residues in the CDR3. CDR3 bases: TGTGCCAGCAGTAACGGACAGGGATCACCCCTCCACTTT. Its translation is CASSNGQGSPLHF.

This clone was counted a single time. The J gene is TRBJ1-1, the V gene TRBV27; no firm D call. CDR1 MNHEY and CDR2 SMNVEV come from the germline V gene (reference sequence). V was trimmed by 6 bases and J by 4 bases, leaving 9 bases between them. The CDR3 runs to 12 residues. The CDR3 protein is CASRRGGTEAFF. The CDR3 coding sequence is TGTGCCAGCAGGCGGGGAGGCACTGAAGCTTTCTTT.

This clone was detected only a few times. This chain joins TRBV5-6 and TRBJ2-1, with TRBD1 matching over 7 bases. The CDR3 contains 15 residues. CDR1 and CDR2 from the germline V gene are SGHDT and YYEEEE. Trimming removed 0 bases from V and 3 bases from J; junction bases left unmatched: 3. CDR3 sequence: CASSLVGQIYNEQFF. CDR3 in DNA: TGTGCCAGCAGCTTGGTGGGACAGATCTACAATGAGCAGTTCTTC.

The V call is TRBV28, the J call TRBJ1-5; D not resolved. CDR3 length: 14 residues. The V and J ends lost 7 bases and 0 bases respectively, with 10 bases between them. Per germline, CDR1 MDHEN and CDR2 SYDVKM. The CDR3 region has the DNA TGTGCCAGCAACTTGGGGTTTAGCAATCAGCCCCAGCATTTT. Its translation is CASNLGFSNQPQHF.

This sequence joins TRBV7-2 and TRBJ2-1, with TRBD1 matching 8 bases. The trim removed 5 bases at V and 4 bases at J, leaving 7 bases unmatched. Germline V gives CDR1 SGHTA, CDR2 FQGNSA. CDR3 length: 15 residues. The CDR3: CASSPRGDRYNEQFF. In DNA, the CDR3 is TGTGCCAGCAGCCCCCGAGGGGACAGGTACAATGAGCAGTTCTTC.

The rearrangement uses TRBV27 and TRBJ2-7, with D possibly TRBD2 on 5 matching bases. The germline V gene encodes CDR1 MNHEY and CDR2 SMNVEV (reference sequence). V was pared by 8 bases and J by 3 bases, with 11 bases between. The CDR3 loop spans 12 amino acids. The CDR3 sequence is CASVSGNYEQYF. CDR3 DNA sequence: TGTGCCAGCGTTTCGGGAAACTACGAGCAGTACTTC.

The chain links TRBV19 to TRBJ2-6, with D unresolved. The germline V and J ends were trimmed by 0 bases and 2 bases, with 5 bases remaining between them. From germline, CDR1 is LNHDA and CDR2 SQIVND (reference sequence). CDR3 length: 15 amino acids. CDR3 in amino acids: CASSIDRTGANVLTF. The CDR3 region has the DNA TGTGCCAGTAGTATAGACAGGACTGGGGCCAACGTCCTGACTTTC.

The chain recombines TRBV28 with TRBJ1-5; 8 bases fit TRBD1. Per the germline V gene, CDR1 is MDHEN and CDR2 is SYDVKM. The V gene end was trimmed by 5 bases and the J gene end by 0 bases; junction bases not matched to a gene: 3. The CDR3 is 15 residues long. Here the CDR3 reads CASSTRGPSNQPQHF. The CDR3 region has the DNA TGTGCCAGCAGTACCAGGGGGCCTAGCAATCAGCCCCAGCATTTT.

The chain combines TRBV27 with TRBJ2-1; D assignment may be TRBD1 or TRBD2 (6 bases each). The germline gives CDR1 MNHEY, CDR2 SMNVEV (reference sequence). Trimming took 5 bases from V and 6 from J, leaving 17 bases between them. The CDR3 spans 15 residues. The CDR3 DNA reads TGTGCCAGCAGTGGGGGGACACGGTCAGGCAATGAGCAGTTCTTC. Amino acids: CASSGGTRSGNEQFF.

This chain connects TRBV29-1 to TRBJ2-3; 11 bases fit TRBD1. The CDR3 spans 15 residues. Looked up from germline, CDR1 is SQVTM and CDR2 is ANQGSEA. Trimming at V came to 6 bases and at J to 4 bases, leaving 9 bases not matched to a gene. The CDR3 nucleotides are TGCAGCGTGGACCAGGACAGGGGGCAGGCAGATACGCAGTATTTT. Translated: CSVDQDRGQADTQYF.

This chain connects TRBV19 to TRBJ2-1; 8 nucleotides align to TRBD1. The CDR3 length is 15 residues. Trimming removed 5 bases from V and 6 bases from J; junction bases left unmatched: 9. CDR1 and CDR2 (germline): LNHDA, SQIVND (reference sequence). The CDR3: CASSPPGTGFNEQFF. The CDR3 DNA reads as TGTGCCAGTAGTCCTCCCGGGACAGGTTTCAATGAGCAGTTCTTC.

V usage is TRBV7-3 and J usage is TRBJ2-3; TRBD2 matches 8 bases. The V and J ends lost 5 bases and 2 bases, in that order; junction bases with no gene match: 9. Germline CDR1 is SGHTA and CDR2 is FQGTGA. CDR3 size: 16 residues. CDR3 sequence reads: CASSQGWTSPTDTQYF. The CDR3 region has the DNA TGTGCCAGCAGCCAGGGGTGGACTAGCCCCACAGATACGCAGTATTTT.

In this sample, this clone turned up once. CDR3 nucleotides: TGTGCCAGCAGGTGGAGCTCCTATAATTCACCCCTCCACTTT. Residues: CASRWSSYNSPLHF. This chain joins TRBV28 and TRBJ1-6; no clear D. This CDR3 region has 14 residues. V dropped 6 bases and J dropped 0 bases, with 6 bases sitting between them. Germline-derived CDR1 and CDR2 are MDHEN and SYDVKM.

The CDR3 sequence is CASSYNDGYTF. Written as DNA, the CDR3 is TGTGCCAGCAGTTACAATGATGGCTACACCTTC. The rearrangement uses TRBV6-6 and TRBJ1-2; D not certain. Germline V lookup: CDR1 MNHNY, CDR2 SVGAGI (reference sequence). V was cut by 2 bases and J by 6 bases, with 4 bases left in between. The CDR3 length is 11 residues.

The chain recombines TRBV5-1 with TRBJ2-1, with 9 positions matching TRBD2. Germline V CDR1 and CDR2: SGHRS, YFSETQ. V dropped 0 bases and J dropped 0; count of bases not matched to a gene: 4. The CDR3 totals 17 residues. Here the CDR3 DNA reads TGCGCCAGCAGCTTGGCGGGTAGCGGGAGCTCCTACAATGAGCAGTTCTTC. Residues: CASSLAGSGSSYNEQFF.

This clone was seen a few times. The chain joins TRBV7-9 to TRBJ1-2, with a possible D match to TRBD1 (6 bases). Trimming pared 4 bases from V and 8 bases from J, leaving 14 bases between. This CDR3 spans 13 amino acids. Germline values: CDR1 SEHNR, CDR2 FQNEAQ (reference sequence). CDR3 region: CASSSTQGRGYTF. The CDR3 bases are TGTGCCAGCAGCTCAACACAGGGCAGGGGCTACACCTTC.

This sequence joins TRBV18 and TRBJ2-1, with no clear D. Germline CDR1 and CDR2: KGHSH and LQKENI. The CDR3 consists of 13 residues. V was trimmed by 3 bases and J by 15 bases, leaving 18 bases between them. The CDR3 loop is CASSPPERTRPFF. CDR3 sequence (DNA): TGTGCCAGCTCACCTCCAGAACGGACGCGCCCGTTCTTC.

The J gene is TRBJ2-1, the V gene TRBV5-1; 10 bases match TRBD2. Germline loops: CDR1 SGHRS, CDR2 YFSETQ. This CDR3 is 19 amino acids long. The trim removed 2 bases at V and 2 bases at J, leaving 13 bases unmatched. The CDR3 sequence is CASSFFPGLAGVAYNEQFF. The CDR3 DNA follows: TGCGCCAGCAGCTTTTTTCCTGGGCTAGCGGGAGTAGCCTACAATGAGCAGTTCTTC.

A single count supports this clone. This rearrangement joins TRBV5-1 to TRBJ2-2; D is undetermined. CDR1 SGHRS and CDR2 YFSETQ come from the germline V gene. This CDR3 region has 11 residues. The V end lost 4 bases, the J end lost 5 bases, and 3 bases lay between the germline ends. The DNA for the CDR3 is TGCGCCAGCAGCACAACCGGGGAGCTGTTTTTT. It encodes CASSTTGELFF.

The chain has TRBV6-1 and TRBJ1-4; maybe TRBD1 (6 bases). The V and J ends lost 3 bases and 8 bases respectively, with 16 bases between them. Germline lookup yields CDR1 MNHNS and CDR2 SASEGT. The CDR3 loop spans 15 amino acids. The CDR3 spells CASSDGLIGGEKLFF. In DNA, the CDR3 is TGTGCCAGCAGTGATGGGTTGATTGGGGGCGAAAAACTGTTTTTT.

The V call is TRBV28, the J call TRBJ2-3, with TRBD2 as a possible D gene (5 bases). Trimming left V 7 bases short and J 8 bases short, with 16 bases between. The CDR3 contains 13 residues. Per germline, CDR1 MDHEN and CDR2 SYDVKM. Here the CDR3 reads CASKSYGRGTQYF. In DNA, the CDR3 is TGTGCCAGCAAATCCTACGGACGGGGTACGCAGTATTTT.

The sample holds many counts of this clone. The chain couples TRBV27 to TRBJ2-2; D may correspond to TRBD1 or TRBD2 (5 bases each). CDR1 and CDR2 from the germline V gene are MNHEY and SMNVEV (reference sequence). The CDR3 totals 16 residues. V gave up 6 bases and J gave up 2 bases, with 16 bases separating them. CDR3 DNA: TGTGCCAGCAGACTTAAGAATGGGGGTAACACCGGGGAGCTGTTTTTT. Amino acids: CASRLKNGGNTGELFF.

This clone was counted a few times. Here the CDR3 DNA reads TGTGCCAGCAGTGAATTCCGGACGGGGACTAACTATGGCTACACCTTC. Protein product: CASSEFRTGTNYGYTF. The V call is TRBV6-1, the J call TRBJ1-2; D gene unclear. Trimming pared 2 bases from V and 0 bases from J, leaving 13 bases between. The CDR3 length is 16 residues. The V gene's germline CDR1 is MNHNS and CDR2 SASEGT.

This chain joins TRBV5-6 and TRBJ1-1, with D maybe TRBD1 (5 bases). This CDR3 is built from 16 residues. The germline V gene has CDR1 SGHDT and CDR2 YYEEEE. V lost 4 bases, J lost 0 bases, and 16 bases lay in between. CDR3 protein: CASSLPGQGLNTEAFF. CDR3 DNA sequence: TGTGCCAGCAGCCTCCCAGGGCAGGGACTGAACACTGAAGCTTTCTTT.